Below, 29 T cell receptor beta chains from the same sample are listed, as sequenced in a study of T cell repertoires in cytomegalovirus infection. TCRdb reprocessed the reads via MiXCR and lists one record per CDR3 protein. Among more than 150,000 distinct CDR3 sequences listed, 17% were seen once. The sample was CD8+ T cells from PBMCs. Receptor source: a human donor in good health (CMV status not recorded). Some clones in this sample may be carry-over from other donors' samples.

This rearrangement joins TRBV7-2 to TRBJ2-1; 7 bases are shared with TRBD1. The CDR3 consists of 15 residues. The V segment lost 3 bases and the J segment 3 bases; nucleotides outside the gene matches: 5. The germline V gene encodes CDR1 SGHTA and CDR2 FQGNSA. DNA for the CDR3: TGTGCCAGCAGCTTCGGACAGGTACTCTACAATGAGCAGTTCTTC. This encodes CASSFGQVLYNEQFF.

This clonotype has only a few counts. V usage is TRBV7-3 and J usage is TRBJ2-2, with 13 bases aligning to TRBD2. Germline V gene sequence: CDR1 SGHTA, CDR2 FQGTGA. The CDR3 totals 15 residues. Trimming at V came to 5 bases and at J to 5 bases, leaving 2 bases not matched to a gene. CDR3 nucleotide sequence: TGTGCCAGCAGCAGGACTAGCGGGAGTACCGGGGAGCTGTTTTTT. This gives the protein CASSRTSGSTGELFF.

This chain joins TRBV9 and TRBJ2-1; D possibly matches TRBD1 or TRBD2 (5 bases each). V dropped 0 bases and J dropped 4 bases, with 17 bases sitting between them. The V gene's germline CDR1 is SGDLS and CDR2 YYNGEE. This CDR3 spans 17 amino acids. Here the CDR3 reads CASSVADGGLSYNEQFF. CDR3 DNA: TGTGCCAGCAGCGTAGCGGATGGGGGATTATCATACAATGAGCAGTTCTTC. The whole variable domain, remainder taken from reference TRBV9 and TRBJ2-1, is DSGVTQTPKHLITATGQRVTLRCSPRSGDLSVYWYQQSLDQGLQFLIQYYNGEERAKGNILERFSAQQFPDLHSELNLSSLELGDSALYFCASSVADGGLSYNEQFFGPGTRLTVL.

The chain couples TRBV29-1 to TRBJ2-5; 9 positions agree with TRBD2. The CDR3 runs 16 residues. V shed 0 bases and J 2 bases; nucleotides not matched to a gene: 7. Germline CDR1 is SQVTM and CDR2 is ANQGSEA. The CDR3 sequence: CSVEDLGGRVQETQYF. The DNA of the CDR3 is TGCAGCGTTGAAGATCTCGGCGGGAGGGTACAAGAGACCCAGTACTTC.

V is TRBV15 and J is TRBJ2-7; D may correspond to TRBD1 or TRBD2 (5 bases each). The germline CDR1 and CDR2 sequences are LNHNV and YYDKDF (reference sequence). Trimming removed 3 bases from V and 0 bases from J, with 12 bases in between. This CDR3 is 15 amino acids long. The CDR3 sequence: CATSRGTGTSYEQYF. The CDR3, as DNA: TGTGCCACCAGCAGGGGAACCGGGACCTCCTACGAGCAGTACTTC.

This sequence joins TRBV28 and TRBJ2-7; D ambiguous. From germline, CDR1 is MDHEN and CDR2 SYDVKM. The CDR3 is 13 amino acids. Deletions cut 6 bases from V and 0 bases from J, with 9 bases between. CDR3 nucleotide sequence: TGTGCCAGCAGCCCCGCCGGCTCCTACGAGCAGTACTTC. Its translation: CASSPAGSYEQYF.

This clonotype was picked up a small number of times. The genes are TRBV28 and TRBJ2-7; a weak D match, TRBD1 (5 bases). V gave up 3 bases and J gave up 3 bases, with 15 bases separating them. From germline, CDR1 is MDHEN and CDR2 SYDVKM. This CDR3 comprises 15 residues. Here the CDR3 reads CASSFLQGTLYEQYF. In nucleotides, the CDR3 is TGTGCCAGCAGTTTTCTCCAGGGTACCCTCTACGAGCAGTACTTC.

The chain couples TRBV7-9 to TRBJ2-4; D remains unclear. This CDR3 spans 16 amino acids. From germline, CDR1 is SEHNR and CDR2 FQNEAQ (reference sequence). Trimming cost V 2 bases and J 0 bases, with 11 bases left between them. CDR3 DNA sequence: TGTGCCAGCAGCTTATTCATCTCGGTAGCCAAAAACATTCAGTACTTC. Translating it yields CASSLFISVAKNIQYF.

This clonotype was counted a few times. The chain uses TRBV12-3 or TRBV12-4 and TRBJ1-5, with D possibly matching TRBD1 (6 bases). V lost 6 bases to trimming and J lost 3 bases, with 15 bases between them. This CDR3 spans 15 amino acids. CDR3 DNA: TGTGCCAGCAGGCATAATACAGGGATCAATCAGCCCCAGCATTTT. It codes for CASRHNTGINQPQHF.

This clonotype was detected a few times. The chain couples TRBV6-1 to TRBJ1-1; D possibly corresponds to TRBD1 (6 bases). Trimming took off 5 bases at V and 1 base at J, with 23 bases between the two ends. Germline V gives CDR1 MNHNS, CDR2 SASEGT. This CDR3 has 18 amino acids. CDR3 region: CASSPRASGDIPNTEAFF. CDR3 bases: TGTGCCAGCAGTCCCCGCGCCTCAGGGGATATACCGAACACTGAAGCTTTCTTT.

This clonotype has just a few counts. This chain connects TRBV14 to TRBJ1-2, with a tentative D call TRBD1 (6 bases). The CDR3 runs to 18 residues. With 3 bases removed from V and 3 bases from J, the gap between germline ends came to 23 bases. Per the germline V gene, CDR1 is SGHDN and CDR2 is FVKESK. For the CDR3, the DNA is TGTGCCAGCAGCCAGATTGACGACAGGTCGGCTACTGACTATGGCTACACCTTC. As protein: CASSQIDDRSATDYGYTF.

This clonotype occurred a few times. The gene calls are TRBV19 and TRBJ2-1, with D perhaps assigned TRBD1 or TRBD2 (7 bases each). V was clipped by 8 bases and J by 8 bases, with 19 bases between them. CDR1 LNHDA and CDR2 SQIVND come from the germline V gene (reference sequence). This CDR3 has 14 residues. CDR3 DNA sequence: TGTGCCAGTCAGGGGGGGGACTCTTCCGATGAGCAGTTCTTC. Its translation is CASQGGDSSDEQFF.

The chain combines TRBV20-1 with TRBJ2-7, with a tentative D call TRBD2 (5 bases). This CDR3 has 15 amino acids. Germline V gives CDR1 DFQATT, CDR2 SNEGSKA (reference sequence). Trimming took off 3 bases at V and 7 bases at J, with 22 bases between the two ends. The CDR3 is CSAREPDFPRREQYF. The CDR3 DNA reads TGCAGTGCTAGGGAGCCGGACTTCCCCAGACGGGAGCAGTACTTC.

The CDR3 DNA reads as TGTGCCAGCAGCTTACCGGAACAGGGAGGGAACACCATATATTTT. It yields the protein CASSLPEQGGNTIYF. The V gene is TRBV7-9, the J gene TRBJ1-3, with a possible D match to TRBD1 (6 bases). The CDR3 covers 15 residues. Trimming cost V 2 bases and J 7 bases, with 15 bases left between them. Germline-derived CDR1 and CDR2 are SEHNR and FQNEAQ (reference sequence).

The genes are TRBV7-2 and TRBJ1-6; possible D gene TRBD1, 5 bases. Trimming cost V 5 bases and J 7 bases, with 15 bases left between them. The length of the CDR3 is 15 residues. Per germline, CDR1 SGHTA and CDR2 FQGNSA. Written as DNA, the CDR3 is TGTGCCAGCAGCCCTGGGGAGGGGCGGAATTCACCCCTCCACTTT. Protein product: CASSPGEGRNSPLHF. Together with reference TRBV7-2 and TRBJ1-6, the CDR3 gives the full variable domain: GAGVSQSPSNKVTEKGKDVELRCDPISGHTALYWYRQSLGQGLEFLIYFQGNSAPDKSGLPSDRFSAERTGGSVSTLTIQRTQQEDSAVYLCASSPGEGRNSPLHFGNGTRLTVT.

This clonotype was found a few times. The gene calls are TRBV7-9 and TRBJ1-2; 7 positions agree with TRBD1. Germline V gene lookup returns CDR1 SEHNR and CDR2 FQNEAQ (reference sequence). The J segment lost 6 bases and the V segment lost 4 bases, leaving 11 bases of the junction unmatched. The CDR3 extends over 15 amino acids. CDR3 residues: CASSYGQAPVNGYTF. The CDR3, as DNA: TGTGCCAGCAGCTATGGACAGGCACCTGTGAATGGCTACACCTTC.

CDR3 coding DNA: TGTGCCAGCAGCTGGCGGGACAGGGGAGTGGAGACCCAGTACTTC. Protein: CASSWRDRGVETQYF. The J gene is TRBJ2-5, the V gene TRBV7-2, with 10 bases lining up with TRBD1. After removal of 4 bases from V and 5 bases from J, the junction contained 7 bases not matched to a gene. The CDR3 covers 15 residues. Germline CDR1 and CDR2: SGHTA and FQGNSA.

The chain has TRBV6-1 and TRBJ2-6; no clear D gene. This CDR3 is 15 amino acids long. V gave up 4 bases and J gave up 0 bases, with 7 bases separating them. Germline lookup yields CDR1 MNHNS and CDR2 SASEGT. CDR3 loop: CASSAVSSGANVLTF. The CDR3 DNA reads TGTGCCAGCAGTGCCGTTTCCTCTGGGGCCAACGTCCTGACTTTC.

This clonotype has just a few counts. The CDR3 DNA sequence: TGTGCCAGCAGTTACACTAGCGGGGTGAGTGGGAATGAGCAGTTCTTC. Its protein product is CASSYTSGVSGNEQFF. The rearrangement links TRBV6-2 or TRBV6-3 to TRBJ2-1, with TRBD2 identical over 10 bases. The length of the CDR3 is 16 residues. Per the germline V gene, CDR1 is MNHEY and CDR2 is SVGEGT. The V and J ends lost 2 bases and 7 bases, in that order; junction bases with no gene match: 8.

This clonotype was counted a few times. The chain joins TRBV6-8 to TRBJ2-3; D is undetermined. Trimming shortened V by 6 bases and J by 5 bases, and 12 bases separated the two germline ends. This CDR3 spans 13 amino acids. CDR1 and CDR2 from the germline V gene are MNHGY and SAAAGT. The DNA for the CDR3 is TGTGCCAGCAGCCCATTTCTTGGAGATACGCAGTATTTT. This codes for CASSPFLGDTQYF.

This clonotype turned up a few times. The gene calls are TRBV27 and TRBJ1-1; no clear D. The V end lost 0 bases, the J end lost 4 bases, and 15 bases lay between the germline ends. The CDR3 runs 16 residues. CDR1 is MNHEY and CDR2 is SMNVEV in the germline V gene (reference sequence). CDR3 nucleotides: TGTGCCAGCAGTTTATCGTCGAGTTTTTGGGGCACTGAAGCTTTCTTT. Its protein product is CASSLSSSFWGTEAFF.

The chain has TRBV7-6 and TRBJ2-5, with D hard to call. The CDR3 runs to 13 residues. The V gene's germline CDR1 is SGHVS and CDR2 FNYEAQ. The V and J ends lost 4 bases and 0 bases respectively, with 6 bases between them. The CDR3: CASSWVYQETQYF. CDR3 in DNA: TGTGCCAGCAGCTGGGTGTACCAAGAGACCCAGTACTTC.

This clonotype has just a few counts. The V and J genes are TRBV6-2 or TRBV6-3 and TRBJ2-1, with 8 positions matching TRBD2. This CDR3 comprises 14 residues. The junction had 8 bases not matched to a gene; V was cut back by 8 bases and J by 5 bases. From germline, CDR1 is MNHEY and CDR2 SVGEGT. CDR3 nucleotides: TGTGCCAGCTCGGCGGGGGGAGGGAACAATGAGCAGTTCTTC. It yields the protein CASSAGGGNNEQFF.

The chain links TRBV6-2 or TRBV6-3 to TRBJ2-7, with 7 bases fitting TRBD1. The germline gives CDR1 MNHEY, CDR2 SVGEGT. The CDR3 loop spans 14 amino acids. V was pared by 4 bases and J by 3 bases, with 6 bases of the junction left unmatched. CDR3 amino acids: CASSSDRVDYEQYF. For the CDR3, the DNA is TGTGCCAGCAGTTCAGACAGGGTCGACTACGAGCAGTACTTC.

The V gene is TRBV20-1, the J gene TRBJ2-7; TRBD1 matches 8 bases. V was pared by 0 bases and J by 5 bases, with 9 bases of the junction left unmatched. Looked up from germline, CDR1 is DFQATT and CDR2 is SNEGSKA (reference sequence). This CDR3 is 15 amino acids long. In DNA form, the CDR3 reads TGCAGTGCTAGAGATCTCAGGGGGCAGGACCACGAGCAGTACTTC. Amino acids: CSARDLRGQDHEQYF.

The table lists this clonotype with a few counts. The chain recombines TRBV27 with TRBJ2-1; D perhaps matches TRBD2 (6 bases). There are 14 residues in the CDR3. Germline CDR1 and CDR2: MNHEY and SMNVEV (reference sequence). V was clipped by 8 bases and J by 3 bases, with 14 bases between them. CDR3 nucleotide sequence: TGTGCCAGCGCGGGACTTCCCGTCTACAATGAGCAGTTCTTC. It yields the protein CASAGLPVYNEQFF.

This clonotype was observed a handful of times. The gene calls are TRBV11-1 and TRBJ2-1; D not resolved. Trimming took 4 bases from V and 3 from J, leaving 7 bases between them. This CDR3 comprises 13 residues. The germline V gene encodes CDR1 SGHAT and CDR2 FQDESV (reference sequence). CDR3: CASSSAIYNEQFF. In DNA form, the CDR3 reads TGTGCCAGCAGCTCTGCGATCTACAATGAGCAGTTCTTC. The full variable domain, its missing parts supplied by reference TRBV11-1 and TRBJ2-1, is EAEVAQSPRYKITEKSQAVAFWCDPISGHATLYWYRQILGQGPELLVQFQDESVVDDSQLPKDRFSAERLKGVDSTLKIQPAELGDSAMYLCASSSAIYNEQFFGPGTRLTVL.

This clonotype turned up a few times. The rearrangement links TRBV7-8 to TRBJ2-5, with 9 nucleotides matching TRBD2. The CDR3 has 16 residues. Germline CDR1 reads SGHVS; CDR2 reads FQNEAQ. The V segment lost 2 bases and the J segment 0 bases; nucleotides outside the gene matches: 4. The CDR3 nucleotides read TGTGCCAGCAGCTTAAGTCTAGCGGGGTACCAAGAGACCCAGTACTTC. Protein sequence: CASSLSLAGYQETQYF. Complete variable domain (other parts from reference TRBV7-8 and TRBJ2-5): GAGVSQSPRYKVAKRGQDVALRCDPISGHVSLFWYQQALGQGPEFLTYFQNEAQLDKSGLPSDRFFAERPEGSVSTLKIQRTQQEDSAVYLCASSLSLAGYQETQYFGPGTRLLVL.

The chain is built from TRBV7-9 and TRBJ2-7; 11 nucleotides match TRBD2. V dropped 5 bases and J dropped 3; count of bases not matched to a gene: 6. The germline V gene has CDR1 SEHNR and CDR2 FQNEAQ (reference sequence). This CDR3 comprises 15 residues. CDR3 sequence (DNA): TGTGCCAGCAGCACGAGACTAGCGGGAATCTACGAGCAGTACTTC. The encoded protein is CASSTRLAGIYEQYF.